This TCR beta chain is drawn from a study of cytomegalovirus exposure and HLA in healthy donors. The overall study: About 80 million unique TCRs from HLA-typed donors made up an early data release.

A word on this clone: No antigen is known for it.

General observations from the study: With DRB1 most and HLA-C fewest, TCR association rates differed between HLA loci in a later analysis. In a later analysis, an Asian-associated ancestry cluster reportedly showed fewer N-insertions than the roughly 700-donor mean.

With 60 Vbeta and 13 Jbeta primers, the PCR was carried out. Measured with immunoSEQ multiplex PCR; TCRdb has only the in-frame clones, and not every one. The sample has about 150,000 clones, about 85% seen once. Germline CDR1 LGHNA, CDR2 YSLEER. The CDR3 runs to 16 residues. V dropped 1 base and J dropped 0 bases, with 7 bases sitting between them. Specimen: PBMCs. The receptor was derived from a man younger than 45 in good health and CMV-seropositive. The chain combines TRBV4-3 with TRBJ2-6; D is undetermined. The CDR3 nucleotides are TGCGCCAGCAGCCAAGTTGCCGGCTCTGGGGCCAACGTCCTGACTTTC. As protein: CASSQVAGSGANVLTF.